This TCR beta chain stems from a study of blood T cell repertoires in COVID-19. Patients of the Seattle cohort, enrolled during active infection, were followed longitudinally. In germline, CDR1 is SEHNR, CDR2 FQNEAQ (reference sequence). This CDR3 comprises 14 residues. Trimming left V 7 bases short and J 4 bases short, with 13 bases between. Some clones are missing from TCRdb's copy, which holds only in-frame ones; the method was immunoSEQ multiplex PCR. The sample yields 170,000 or so clones, about 88% seen once. The rearrangement uses TRBV7-9 and TRBJ2-2, with a tentative D call TRBD2 (5 bases). Sequenced sample: peripheral blood. The receptor comes from a man aged 60 to 69 with COVID-19, enrolled during active disease. CDR3 in DNA: TGTGCCAGCACCCCCGGGGTTGGCACCGGGGAGCTGTTTTTT. This gives the protein CASTPGVGTGELFF.